The clone carrying this T cell receptor (beta chain) appeared a few times. What it recognizes is unknown. Through a sample-barcoded 5' primer and a J-beta primer mix, a second PCR was run for roughly 6 to 12 cycles. TCRdb re-called the 5' RACE reads through MiXCR, storing one row per CDR3 protein. The sample has some 730,000 distinct CDR3 sequences; 22% are singletons. The data belong to a study of blood T cells in healthy people across ages. The CDR3 runs 16 residues. Germline lookup yields CDR1 MDHEN and CDR2 SYDVKM. With 3 bases clipped from V and 5 bases from J, the junction kept 11 bases outside the gene matches. Study-wide results and limits: TCR beta diversity was tightly associated with the proportion of naive T cells. Higher diversity and more naive CD4+ cells were features of long-lived donors, compared to aged donors.

Sequenced material: blood. The chain carries TRBV28 and TRBJ1-1; 8 bases line up with TRBD1. This TCR was sampled from a man aged 65 to 85 in good health. CDR3 sequence reads: CASSFSGGAWNTEAFF. The CDR3 region has the DNA TGTGCCAGCAGTTTCTCAGGGGGCGCATGGAATACTGAAGCTTTCTTT.